This T cell receptor (beta chain) was retrieved from a study of blood T cells in healthy people across ages. Study details: About one barcoded TCR beta cDNA was captured per two T cells.

This clonotype was seen ten or more times. With a J-beta primer mix and a sample-barcoded 5' primer, a second PCR ran roughly 6 to 11 cycles. One entry per CDR3 protein results from TCRdb running MiXCR on the 5' RACE reads. The profile shows hundreds of thousands of distinct CDR3 sequences, over 45% of them singletons. CDR3 length: 12 residues. Deletions cut 5 bases from V and 6 bases from J, with 11 bases between. The germline CDR1 and CDR2 sequences are SGHVS and FQNEAQ. This sequence was found in a man aged 25-45 years in good health. The V gene is TRBV7-8, the J gene TRBJ2-7; D ambiguous. The sample was blood. The CDR3 here is CASSPSGPEQYF. The CDR3 bases are TGTGCCAGCAGCCCGTCTGGGCCCGAGCAGTACTTC.